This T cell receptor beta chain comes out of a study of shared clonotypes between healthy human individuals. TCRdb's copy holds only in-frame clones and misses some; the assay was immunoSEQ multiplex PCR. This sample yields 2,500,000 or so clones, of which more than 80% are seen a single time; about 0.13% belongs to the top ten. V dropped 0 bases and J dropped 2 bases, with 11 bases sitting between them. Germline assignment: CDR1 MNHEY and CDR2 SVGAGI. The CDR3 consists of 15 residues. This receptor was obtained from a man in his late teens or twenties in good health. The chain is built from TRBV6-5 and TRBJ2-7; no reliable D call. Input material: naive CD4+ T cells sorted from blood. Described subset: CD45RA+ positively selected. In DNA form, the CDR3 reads TGTGCCAGCAGTTACTCCTATCAAGAAACCTACGAGCAGTACTTC. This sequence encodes CASSYSYQETYEQYF.